The rows below give T cell receptor beta chains drawn from one sample of a study of blood T cell repertoires in COVID-19. Only in-frame clones appear in the TCRdb table, and some are missing; sequencing was by immunoSEQ multiplex PCR. Seen here are about 320,000 clones, 80% to 90% observed once, and the top ten hold 5%. The sequenced sample was PBMCs or T cells enriched from blood (not recorded which). The receptors here all came from a man under 40 who had recovered from COVID-19. CDR3s include the opening cysteine and the closing phenylalanine or tryptophan. The order of the fields is J gene, D gene, clone size, V gene, CDR3 protein, CDR3 DNA. D genes are given only for firm matches. Clone size is not always given. Where it is, it says once, few, many or a class for expanded clones.

TRBJ2-7 | TRBD1 | - | TRBV11-1 | CASSPRQGSGQYF | TGTGCCAGCAGCCCGCGACAGGGTTCAGGGCAGTACTTC
TRBJ1-4 | - | - | TRBV7-9 | CASSFGQRGPTNEKLFF | TGTGCCAGCAGCTTCGGACAGCGGGGTCCAACTAATGAAAAACTGTTTTTT
TRBJ2-7 | - | - | TRBV19 | CASSFRGDRPYEQYF | TGTGCCAGTAGTTTTCGGGGGGACAGGCCCTACGAGCAGTACTTC
TRBJ1-1 | - | - | TRBV2 | CASTWNTEAFF | TGTGCCAGCACATGGAACACTGAAGCTTTCTTT
TRBJ2-1 | TRBD2 | - | TRBV6-1 | CASSEVGGGGSNEQFF | TGTGCCAGCAGTGAGGTCGGGGGCGGGGGGAGCAATGAGCAGTTCTTC
TRBJ2-3 | - | once | TRBV24-1 | CATSDLERSTDTQYF | TGTGCCACCAGTGATTTGGAGCGGAGCACAGATACGCAGTATTTT
TRBJ2-1 | - | - | TRBV5-1 | CASSLEAGNEQFF | TGCGCCAGCAGCTTGGAGGCAGGCAATGAGCAGTTCTTC
TRBJ2-5 | - | - | TRBV6-5 | CASSYGPVETQYF | TGTGCCAGCAGTTACGGGCCCGTAGAGACCCAGTACTTC
TRBJ2-1 | TRBD2 | - | TRBV2 | CASRGQRGSYNEQFF | TGTGCCAGTCGAGGTCAGCGGGGGAGCTACAATGAGCAGTTCTTC
TRBJ2-1 | - | - | TRBV2 | CASSDLYEQFF | TGTGCCAGCAGTGATCTTTATGAGCAGTTCTTC
TRBJ1-5 | - | - | TRBV9 | CASSVGEGSGQPQHF | TGTGCCAGCAGCGTAGGAGAAGGCTCGGGTCAGCCCCAGCATTTT
TRBJ2-2 | TRBD2 | - | TRBV24-1 | CATRGLAGTGELFF | TGTGCCACCAGGGGACTAGCGGGAACCGGGGAGCTGTTTTTT
TRBJ1-5 | TRBD1 | - | TRBV28 | CASSFRGQGRQPQHF | TGTGCCAGCAGCTTTAGGGGACAGGGACGTCAGCCCCAGCATTTT
TRBJ2-1 | - | - | TRBV5-1 | CASSLVTYNEQFF | TGCGCCAGCAGCTTGGTCACCTACAATGAGCAGTTCTTC
TRBJ2-7 | TRBD1 | - | TRBV6-1 | CASSEALRVGQGNYEQYF | TGTGCCAGCAGTGAAGCGCTTAGGGTTGGACAGGGGAACTACGAGCAGTACTTC
TRBJ2-5 | - | - | TRBV21-1 | CASGDRGQETQYF | TGTGCCAGCGGGGACAGGGGGCAGGAGACCCAGTACTTC
TRBJ1-4 | - | - | TRBV13 | CASSQQLTNEKLFF | TGTGCCAGCAGCCAACAGTTAACTAATGAAAAACTGTTTTTT
TRBJ1-3 | - | - | TRBV18 | CASSTPGHSSGNTIYF | TGTGCCAGCTCAACCCCGGGACATAGTTCTGGAAACACCATATATTTT
TRBJ2-3 | - | few | TRBV5-1 | CASSLETAPGTQYF | TGCGCCAGCAGCTTGGAGACAGCCCCTGGTACGCAGTATTTT
TRBJ2-5 | - | few | TRBV5-4 | CASSPQGPETQYF | TGTGCCAGCAGCCCCCAGGGCCCAGAGACCCAGTACTTC
TRBJ2-7 | - | - | TRBV5-4 | CASAYGGGYEQYF | TGTGCCAGTGCCTACGGGGGAGGCTACGAGCAGTACTTC
TRBJ1-6 | TRBD1 | - | TRBV5-1 | CASSPLNPGQDSDSPLHF | TGCGCCAGCAGCCCCTTGAATCCGGGACAGGATTCGGATTCACCCCTCCACTTT
TRBJ2-7 | - | - | TRBV14 | CASSQVVQELPLSYEQYF | TGTGCCAGCAGCCAAGTCGTCCAGGAATTGCCCTTATCCTACGAGCAGTACTTC
TRBJ2-3 | - | few | TRBV3-1/TRBV3-2 | CASSPSGSTDTQYF | TGTGCCAGCAGCCCGTCGGGGAGCACAGATACGCAGTATTTT
TRBJ1-1 | - | - | TRBV2 | CASALSGNTEAFF | TGTGCCAGCGCCCTATCGGGTAACACTGAAGCTTTCTTT
TRBJ2-3 | - | - | TRBV18 | CASSPSSPGTDTQYF | TGTGCCAGCTCACCGTCCTCGCCAGGCACAGATACGCAGTATTTT
TRBJ2-1 | - | - | TRBV7-9 | CASSFGDFGNEQFF | TGTGCCAGCAGCTTCGGGGACTTTGGCAATGAGCAGTTCTTC
TRBJ1-2 | - | - | TRBV29-1 | CSVGVGGRGYGYTF | TGCAGCGTTGGGGTGGGAGGGCGCGGCTATGGCTACACCTTC
TRBJ1-4 | - | few | TRBV15 | CATSRDRGGHEKLFF | TGTGCCACCAGCAGAGATCGGGGGGGCCATGAAAAACTGTTTTTT
TRBJ2-1 | TRBD1 | - | TRBV11-2 | CASSLAGTGNNEQFF | TGTGCCAGCAGCTTGGCGGGGACAGGAAACAATGAGCAGTTCTTC
TRBJ1-6 | - | - | TRBV6-1 | CASSERTDDSPLHF | TGTGCCAGCAGTGAAAGGACAGACGATTCACCCCTCCACTTT
TRBJ2-3 | TRBD2 | once | TRBV29-1 | CSVEDGTSGTDTQYF | TGCAGCGTTGAAGATGGGACTAGCGGCACAGATACGCAGTATTTT
TRBJ1-1 | TRBD1 | - | TRBV6-5 | CASGVGTDYGEAFF | TGTGCCAGCGGGGTTGGGACAGATTACGGTGAAGCTTTCTTT
TRBJ1-1 | - | - | TRBV27 | CASTKDGRAEAFF | TGTGCCAGCACCAAAGATGGGCGGGCTGAAGCTTTCTTT
TRBJ1-2 | - | - | TRBV9 | CASSVADIGGYTF | TGTGCCAGCAGCGTGGCTGACATCGGTGGCTACACCTTC
TRBJ1-1 | - | - | TRBV4-2 | CASSQGQGLLNTEAFF | TGTGCCAGCAGCCAAGGGCAGGGGCTGTTGAACACTGAAGCTTTCTTT
TRBJ2-1 | TRBD1 | - | TRBV27 | CASSPGQGYNEQFF | TGTGCCAGCAGTCCGGGACAGGGTTACAATGAGCAGTTCTTC
TRBJ2-1 | TRBD2 | - | TRBV9 | CASSVDGGRQGNNEQFF | TGTGCCAGCAGCGTAGACGGCGGGAGGCAGGGTAACAATGAGCAGTTCTTC
TRBJ2-3 | - | - | TRBV9 | CASSVEGGFPDTQYF | TGTGCCAGCAGCGTAGAAGGGGGATTCCCAGATACGCAGTATTTT
TRBJ1-1 | - | once | TRBV7-9 | CAAGAGDTEAFF | TGTGCCGCTGGTGCGGGGGACACTGAAGCTTTCTTT
TRBJ1-2 | TRBD1 | - | TRBV2 | CASSRDRGGYTF | TGTGCCAGCAGTAGAGACAGGGGTGGCTACACCTTC
TRBJ1-6 | - | - | TRBV6-1 | CASSEDTSSYNSPLHF | TGTGCCAGCAGTGAGGACACGAGCTCCTATAATTCACCCCTCCACTTT
TRBJ1-5 | - | - | TRBV30 | CAWSSIGGSNQPQHF | TGTGCCTGGAGTAGTATCGGGGGTAGCAATCAGCCCCAGCATTTT
TRBJ2-3 | TRBD1 | - | TRBV19 | CATKGTGESDTQYF | TGTGCCACCAAAGGTACAGGGGAGTCAGATACGCAGTATTTT
TRBJ2-1 | - | - | TRBV6-5 | CASSTTRYSYNEQFF | TGTGCCAGCAGTACAACACGATACTCCTACAATGAGCAGTTCTTC
TRBJ2-5 | TRBD1 | - | TRBV6-5 | CASRLPGQGKTQYF | TGTGCCAGCAGATTACCGGGACAGGGGAAAACCCAGTACTTC
TRBJ2-7 | - | - | TRBV27 | CASSSGTTYEQYF | TGTGCCAGCAGTTCGGGTACGACCTACGAGCAGTACTTC
TRBJ2-7 | - | - | TRBV6-1 | CASSEVLMSSYEQYF | TGTGCCAGCAGTGAAGTGCTCATGAGCTCCTACGAGCAGTACTTC
TRBJ2-3 | - | - | TRBV2 | CASSGQDTDTQYF | TGTGCCAGCAGTGGACAGGACACAGATACGCAGTATTTT
TRBJ1-5 | - | - | TRBV19 | CASSLAGAYQPQHF | TGTGCCAGTAGCCTGGCGGGGGCCTATCAGCCCCAGCATTTT